This TCR beta chain was recorded in a study of monozygotic twins with inflammatory bowel disease. After re-calling the 5' RACE reads, TCRdb lists one entry per CDR3 protein, DNA absent. This sample's table has about 330,000 distinct CDR3 sequences. This CDR3 is 15 amino acids long. V is TRBV12-3 or TRBV12-4 and J is TRBJ1-2; with no DNA, the TCRdb D assignment of TRBD1 cannot be verified. The clonotype originates from a human donor with ulcerative colitis or Crohn's disease, or a healthy co-twin of an affected twin (not recorded which). Input material: blood. The CDR3 sequence is CASSFVFGGVSGYTF.